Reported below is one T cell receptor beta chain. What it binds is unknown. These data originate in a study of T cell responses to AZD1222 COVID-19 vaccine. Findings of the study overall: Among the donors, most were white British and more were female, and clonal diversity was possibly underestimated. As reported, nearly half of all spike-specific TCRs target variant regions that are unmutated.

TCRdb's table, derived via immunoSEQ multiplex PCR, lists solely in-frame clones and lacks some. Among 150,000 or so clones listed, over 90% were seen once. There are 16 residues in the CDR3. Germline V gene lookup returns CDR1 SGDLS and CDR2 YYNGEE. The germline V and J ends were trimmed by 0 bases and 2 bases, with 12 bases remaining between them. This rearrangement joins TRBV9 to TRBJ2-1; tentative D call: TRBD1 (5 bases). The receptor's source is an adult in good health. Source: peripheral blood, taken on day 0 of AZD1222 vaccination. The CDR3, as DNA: TGTGCCAGCAGCGTAGACAGGACCGATACCTACAATGAGCAGTTCTTC. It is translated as CASSVDRTDTYNEQFF.